This T cell receptor beta chain was identified in a study of blood T cell repertoires in COVID-19. About the research overall: The United States, Italy and Spain provided the acute and convalescent COVID-19 samples. In each case, the material was cDNA or gDNA derived from T cells, B-cell-depleted T cells, or PBMCs.

In the original analysis: Nucleated cell number was recorded as an estimate derived from reference gene primer amplification. Measured with immunoSEQ multiplex PCR; TCRdb has only the in-frame clones, and not every one. That table supplies the V and J calls and clone size; D and trimming were determined from the DNA. The sample shows about 120,000 clones, around 79% of them seen only once. From germline, CDR1 is SGHAT and CDR2 FQNNGV. V lost 5 bases and J 4 bases, leaving 18 bases between the germline ends. CDR3 length equals 16 residues. Sequencing was done on a sample of peripheral blood. The chain couples TRBV11-2 to TRBJ2-4; a weak D match, TRBD2 (6 bases). The TCR sequence derives from a man aged 50-60 years with acute or convalescent COVID-19. The CDR3: CASSPLFLGTKNIQYF. The CDR3 coding sequence is TGTGCCAGCAGCCCCCTTTTTTTAGGGACTAAAAACATTCAGTACTTC.